The rows below give T cell receptor beta chains drawn from one sample of a study of blood T cell repertoires in COVID-19. TCRdb's copy holds only in-frame clones and misses some; the assay was immunoSEQ multiplex PCR. This table has roughly 290,000 clones, roughly 85% appearing once. The sample comprised PBMCs or T cells enriched from blood (not recorded which). Source of these receptors: a woman in her forties who had recovered from COVID-19. Each CDR3 is given with its conserved first and last residue. Each record gives: clone size, CDR3 length, V gene, J gene, D gene, CDR3 DNA, CDR3 protein. A D gene is named only where the DNA matches it firmly. Expanded clones get a size class; other rows say once, few or many, or leave the size out.

-	15	TRBV28	TRBJ2-2	-	TGTGCCAGCAGTTTTAGCGGAGAGAACACCGGGGAGCTGTTTTTT	CASSFSGENTGELFF
-	15	TRBV6-5	TRBJ2-4	-	TGTGCCAGCAGTTCTCGACCTAGGGGCAAAAACATTCAGTACTTC	CASSSRPRGKNIQYF
-	15	TRBV5-1	TRBJ2-7	TRBD1	TGCGCCAGCAGCTTCCGGACAGGGACAGGGTACGAGCAGTACTTC	CASSFRTGTGYEQYF
-	13	TRBV7-9	TRBJ2-5	-	TGTGCCATCCCTCTGGGGCTGGGGGAGACCCAGTACTTC	CAIPLGLGETQYF
-	13	TRBV7-2	TRBJ2-7	TRBD1	TGTGCCAGCAGCATACAGGGGGCGGACGAGCAGTACTTC	CASSIQGADEQYF
-	13	TRBV11-2	TRBJ2-3	TRBD1	TGTGCCAGCAGCTTCCAGGGGGCTCATACGCAGTATTTT	CASSFQGAHTQYF
few	15	TRBV11-1	TRBJ2-7	-	TGTGCCAGCAGCCTGGGTATGGACAGCTCCTACGAGCAGTACTTC	CASSLGMDSSYEQYF
-	16	TRBV4-1	TRBJ1-5	-	TGCGCCAGCAGCCAAGTGTTGACCAGGGACAATCAGCCCCAGCATTTT	CASSQVLTRDNQPQHF
-	11	TRBV7-8	TRBJ2-7	TRBD1	TGTGCCAGCAGCACACAGGGGGGGCAGTACTTC	CASSTQGGQYF
-	14	TRBV6-6	TRBJ1-2	TRBD1	TGTGCCAGCAGCCACGACAGGGACTCTTATGGCTACACCTTC	CASSHDRDSYGYTF
-	17	TRBV7-8	TRBJ2-7	-	TGTGCCAGCAGCTTACAAGGCAGAGGGAGGAGGGCCTACGAGCAGTACTTC	CASSLQGRGRRAYEQYF
-	13	TRBV19	TRBJ2-3	-	TGTGCCAGTAGTATAGACGGCACAGATACGCAGTATTTT	CASSIDGTDTQYF
once	13	TRBV19	TRBJ1-5	-	TGTGCCAGTAAACCAGCGGGGGGACAGCCCCAGCATTTT	CASKPAGGQPQHF
-	22	TRBV28	TRBJ1-5	-	TGTGCCAGCAGTTTGGGTAGGGGACACCCAAACCTTCTAAGATATAGCAATCAGCCCCAGCATTTT	CASSLGRGHPNLLRYSNQPQHF
-	14	TRBV9	TRBJ1-2	-	TGTGCCAGCAGCGTAGGGGCCGGGATGAAGGGCTACACCTTC	CASSVGAGMKGYTF
-	16	TRBV24-1	TRBJ2-1	TRBD1	TGTGCCACCAGTGATGGGGGACGACAGGGGTTGAATGAGCAGTTCTTC	CATSDGGRQGLNEQFF
once	14	TRBV9	TRBJ2-3	-	TGTGCCAGCAGCTCCAGGGGTAGCACAGATACGCAGTATTTT	CASSSRGSTDTQYF
-	16	TRBV2	TRBJ2-1	TRBD2	TGTGCCAGCAGGGTCTTCAAAAGACTAGCTGGGCATGAGCAGTTCTTC	CASRVFKRLAGHEQFF
-	16	TRBV28	TRBJ2-5	-	TGTGCCAGCAGTTTATACGACCGCAGGTCGGGGGAGACCCAGTACTTC	CASSLYDRRSGETQYF
once	13	TRBV19	TRBJ2-5	TRBD2	TGTGCCAGTAAGAGCGGGGTCGGGGAGACCCAGTACTTC	CASKSGVGETQYF
-	14	TRBV6-5	TRBJ1-2	TRBD1	TGTGCCAGCAGCCAATCCGGGACAGTCCATGGCTACACCTTC	CASSQSGTVHGYTF
few	14	TRBV6-5	TRBJ1-5	-	TGTGCCAGCAGTTACGGGGCAGGGCTTCAGCCCCAGCATTTT	CASSYGAGLQPQHF
-	17	TRBV12-2	TRBJ2-1	-	TGTGCAAGTCGCTTGTCAAGTACAGGGGTATTTTCCGATGAGCAGTTCTTC	CASRLSSTGVFSDEQFF
once	19	TRBV11-3	TRBJ2-5	-	TGTGCCAGCAGCTTAGTGGAGGGATTTCGTTCGGGGCTTCAAGAGACCCAGTACTTC	CASSLVEGFRSGLQETQYF
-	15	TRBV2	TRBJ1-1	TRBD1	TGTGCCAGCAGTATACAGGGGTTCGGGGGCACTGAAGCTTTCTTT	CASSIQGFGGTEAFF
-	14	TRBV7-2	TRBJ1-2	-	TGTGCCAGCAGCTCGACAGGAAATAACTATGGCTACACCTTC	CASSSTGNNYGYTF
-	12	TRBV27	TRBJ2-1	-	TGTGCCAGCAGTACACAGGGCGATGAGCAGTTCTTC	CASSTQGDEQFF
-	16	TRBV5-1	TRBJ1-6	TRBD1	TGCGCCAGCAGCTTGGGGACAGGGGATGATAATTCACCCCTCCACTTT	CASSLGTGDDNSPLHF
-	16	TRBV21-1	TRBJ2-1	-	TGTGCCAGCAGCGCTGAGGGACTAGCGGGAGGCAATGAGCAGTTCTTC	CASSAEGLAGGNEQFF
-	13	TRBV28	TRBJ1-3	-	TGTGCCAGCACCCTCCGCTCTGGAAACACCATATATTTT	CASTLRSGNTIYF
-	16	TRBV7-6	TRBJ1-2	-	TGTGCCAGCAGCTCAGGACAGCCGAATATTAACTATGGCTACACCTTC	CASSSGQPNINYGYTF
-	14	TRBV3-1/TRBV3-2	TRBJ1-6	-	TGTGCCAGCAGCCAGGCTGGGGCGGATTCACCCCTCCACTTT	CASSQAGADSPLHF
-	18	TRBV14	TRBJ2-3	-	TGTGCCAGCAGCCAAGATTCACGTTCGCGACAGTGGGCAGATACGCAGTATTTT	CASSQDSRSRQWADTQYF
once	14	TRBV18	TRBJ2-1	TRBD2	TGTGCCAGCTCCACTAGCGGGGCCTACAATGAGCAGTTCTTC	CASSTSGAYNEQFF
-	16	TRBV28	TRBJ2-3	TRBD2	TGTGCCAGCAGACCCCTTAGCGGGAGGGGGACAGATACGCAGTATTTT	CASRPLSGRGTDTQYF
once	17	TRBV23-1	TRBJ1-5	-	TGCGCCAGCAGTCAATCGGATCACAGGGATCGCAATCAGCCCCAGCATTTT	CASSQSDHRDRNQPQHF
-	13	TRBV6-5	TRBJ1-1	TRBD1	TGTGCCAGCAAAGACAGGGGAAACACTGAAGCTTTCTTT	CASKDRGNTEAFF
-	16	TRBV11-2	TRBJ2-7	TRBD2	TGTGCCAGCAGCTTAGTTACTAGCGGGACCTCCTACGAGCAGTACTTC	CASSLVTSGTSYEQYF
-	13	TRBV7-8	TRBJ2-5	-	TGTGCCAGCAGCTTGGACAGCCAAGAGACCCAGTACTTC	CASSLDSQETQYF
-	14	TRBV19	TRBJ2-7	-	TGTGCCAGTAGTATCAGTAGCGGACACTACGAGCAGTACTTC	CASSISSGHYEQYF
-	17	TRBV27	TRBJ1-4	TRBD1	TGTGCCAGCAGTCCCGGGACAGGGGGCGGTTGGTATGAAAAACTGTTTTTT	CASSPGTGGGWYEKLFF
-	15	TRBV7-2	TRBJ2-5	TRBD2	TGTGCCAGCAGCTCCGAACTAGCGGCCCAAGAGACCCAGTACTTC	CASSSELAAQETQYF